The table lists the clone carrying this TCR beta chain with a few counts. Antigen unknown. H&E slides confirmed each diagnosis, reviewed by two pathologists independently. The data derive from a study of immune evolution from preneoplasia to lung adenocarcinoma. Study outcomes and limitations: From normal lung to invasive adenocarcinoma, top clone frequencies appeared to decrease. Later-stage lesions seemingly showed higher T cell density and diversity than normal lung. Compared with EGFR-mutant or double wild-type lesions, KRAS-mutant nodules were more clonal.

CDR1 and CDR2 (germline): MDHEN, SYDVKM. This CDR3 spans 13 amino acids. The ends were cut back, 3 bases at V and 4 bases at J, with 6 bases in the middle. Clones were sequenced by immunoSEQ multiplex PCR, and TCRdb holds only the in-frame ones, with some missing. The sample includes about 8,400 clones, roughly 79% of them seen just once. The V and J genes are TRBV28 and TRBJ2-2; D is uncertain. The sequence derives from a person aged 45 to 59 with lung adenocarcinoma. Sequencing was performed on FFPE invasive lung adenocarcinoma tissue. CDR3 loop: CASSFRSTGELFF. CDR3 sequence (DNA): TGTGCCAGCAGTTTTCGCAGCACCGGGGAGCTGTTTTTT.